Below, 8 T cell receptor beta chains from the same sample are listed, as sequenced in a study of early T cells in non-severe SARS-CoV-2 infection. TCRdb re-analysed the 5' RACE reads in MiXCR, keeping a single row per CDR3 protein. The data hold about 100,000 distinct CDR3 sequences, with 13% observed a single time. Sequencing was performed on whole blood. The receptor source for this set is an adult who was a healthcare worker with PCR-confirmed SARS-CoV-2 infection or an uninfected control (not recorded which).

This clonotype was counted between two and nine times. The chain carries TRBV7-8 and TRBJ2-7; D is unclear. Deletions cut 4 bases from V and 2 bases from J, with 9 bases between. From germline, CDR1 is SGHVS and CDR2 FQNEAQ. This CDR3 has 13 residues. The CDR3 protein is CASSSRAAYEQYF. The CDR3 nucleotides are TGTGCCAGCAGCTCAAGAGCCGCCTACGAGCAGTACTTC.

This clonotype was recorded many times. The chain couples TRBV29-1 to TRBJ2-3; a possible D gene is TRBD2 (6 bases). Trimming stripped 4 bases from V and 4 bases from J, with 9 bases between. There are 12 residues in the CDR3. Germline V gene data show CDR1 as SQVTM and CDR2 as ANQGSEA. The CDR3: CSVGSGSDTQYF. The CDR3 DNA reads TGCAGCGTTGGTAGCGGTTCAGATACGCAGTATTTT.

This clonotype was seen more than once but under ten times. The chain employs TRBV20-1 and TRBJ2-5, with TRBD1 identical over 7 bases. This CDR3 spans 13 amino acids. Germline-derived CDR1 and CDR2 are DFQATT and SNEGSKA (reference sequence). V was clipped by 5 bases and J by 4 bases; unmatched bases: 7. CDR3 region: CSASTDRTETQYF. CDR3 nucleotide sequence: TGCAGTGCTTCAACGGACAGGACAGAGACCCAGTACTTC.

The rearrangement links TRBV6-1 to TRBJ2-4, with 10 bases identical to TRBD1. The germline V gene has CDR1 MNHNS and CDR2 SASEGT. V lost 4 bases and J lost 0; bases outside the gene matches: 9. The CDR3 is 18 amino acids. The CDR3 here is CASSGGTGEPLAKNIQYF. The CDR3 region has the DNA TGTGCCAGCAGTGGAGGGACAGGGGAACCCTTAGCCAAAAACATTCAGTACTTC.

This clonotype has a count of ten or more. The chain uses TRBV7-3 and TRBJ1-1, with D unclear. Trimming removed 0 bases from V and 1 base from J, with 3 bases in between. The CDR3 totals 13 residues. Germline V gene lookup returns CDR1 SGHTA and CDR2 FQGTGA. The CDR3 sequence is CASSLTTNTEAFF. The CDR3 bases are TGTGCCAGCAGCTTAACGACGAACACTGAAGCTTTCTTT. The full variable domain, its missing parts supplied by reference TRBV7-3 and TRBJ1-1, is GAGVSQTPSNKVTEKGKYVELRCDPISGHTALYWYRQSLGQGPEFLIYFQGTGAADDSGLPNDRFFAVRPEGSVSTLKIQRTERGDSAVYLCASSLTTNTEAFFGQGTRLTVV.

A note on this clonotype: Germline is not matched at one junction end, which may reflect a read error. The chain employs TRBV7-9 and TRBJ2-7, with D possibly matching TRBD1 (6 bases). Per germline, CDR1 SEHNR and CDR2 FQNEAQ (reference sequence). This CDR3 is built from 12 residues. This CDR3 is CASSFTQGSKSF. The CDR3 coding sequence is TGTGCCAGCAGCTTCACCCAGGGGTCAAAGAGCTTC.

The chain is built from TRBV29-1 and TRBJ2-3; 9 nucleotides agree with TRBD1. The CDR3 extends over 14 amino acids. V dropped 6 bases and J dropped 0; count of bases not matched to a gene: 4. Germline loops: CDR1 SQVTM, CDR2 ANQGSEA. This chain's CDR3 is CSVYRGQSTDTQYF. CDR3 DNA sequence: TGCAGCGTCTACAGGGGGCAGAGCACAGATACGCAGTATTTT.

This clonotype was seen only a few times. The genes are TRBV6-2 or TRBV6-3 and TRBJ2-2, with TRBD2 matching over 10 bases. The junction had 16 bases not matched to a gene; V was cut back by 2 bases and J by 4 bases. Germline-derived CDR1 and CDR2 are MNHEY and SVGEGT. The CDR3 contains 20 residues. CDR3 sequence: CASSYPGTSAGVRVTGELFF. The CDR3 DNA is TGTGCCAGCAGTTACCCTGGGACTAGCGCAGGTGTCCGAGTCACCGGGGAGCTGTTTTTT.